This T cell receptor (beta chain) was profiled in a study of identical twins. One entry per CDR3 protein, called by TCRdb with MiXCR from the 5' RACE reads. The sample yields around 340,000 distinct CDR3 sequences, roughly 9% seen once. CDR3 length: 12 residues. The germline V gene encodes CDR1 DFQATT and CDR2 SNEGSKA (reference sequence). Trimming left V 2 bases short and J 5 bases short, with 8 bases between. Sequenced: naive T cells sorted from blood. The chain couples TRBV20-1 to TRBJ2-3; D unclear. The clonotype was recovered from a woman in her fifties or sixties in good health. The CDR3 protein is CSARTERDTQYF. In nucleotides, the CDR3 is TGCAGTGCTAGAACGGAGAGAGATACGCAGTATTTT.